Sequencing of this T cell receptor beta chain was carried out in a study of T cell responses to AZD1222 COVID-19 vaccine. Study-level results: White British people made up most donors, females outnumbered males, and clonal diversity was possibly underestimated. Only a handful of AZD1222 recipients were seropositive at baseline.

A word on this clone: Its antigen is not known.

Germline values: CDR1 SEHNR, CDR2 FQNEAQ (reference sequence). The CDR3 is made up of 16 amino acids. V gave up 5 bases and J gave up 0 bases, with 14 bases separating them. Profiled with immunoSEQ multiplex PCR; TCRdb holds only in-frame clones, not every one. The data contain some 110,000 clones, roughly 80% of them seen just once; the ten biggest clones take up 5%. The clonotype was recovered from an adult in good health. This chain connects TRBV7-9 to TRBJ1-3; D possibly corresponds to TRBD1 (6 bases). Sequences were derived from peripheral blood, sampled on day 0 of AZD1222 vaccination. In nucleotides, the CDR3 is TGTGCCAGCAGCCCCTGGGGGCGCATCTCTGGAAACACCATATATTTT. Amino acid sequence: CASSPWGRISGNTIYF.